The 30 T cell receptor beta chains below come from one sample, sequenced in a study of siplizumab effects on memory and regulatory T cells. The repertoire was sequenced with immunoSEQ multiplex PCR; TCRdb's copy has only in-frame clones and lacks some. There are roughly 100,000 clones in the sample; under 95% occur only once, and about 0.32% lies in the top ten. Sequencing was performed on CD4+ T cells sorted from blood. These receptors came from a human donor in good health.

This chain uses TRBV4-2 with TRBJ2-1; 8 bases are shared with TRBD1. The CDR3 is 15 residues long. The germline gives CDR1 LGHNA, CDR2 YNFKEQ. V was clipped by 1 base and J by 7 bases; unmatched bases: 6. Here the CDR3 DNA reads TGTGCCAGCAGCCAAGTGGGGCAGGGGGCGAATGAGCAGTTCTTC. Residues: CASSQVGQGANEQFF.

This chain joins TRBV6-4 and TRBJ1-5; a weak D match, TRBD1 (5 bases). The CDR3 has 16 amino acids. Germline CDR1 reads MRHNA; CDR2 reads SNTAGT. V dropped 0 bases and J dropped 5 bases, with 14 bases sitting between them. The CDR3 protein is CASSDSRRGGYQPQHF. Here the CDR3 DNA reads TGTGCCAGCAGTGACTCGAGACGGGGGGGGTATCAGCCCCAGCATTTT.

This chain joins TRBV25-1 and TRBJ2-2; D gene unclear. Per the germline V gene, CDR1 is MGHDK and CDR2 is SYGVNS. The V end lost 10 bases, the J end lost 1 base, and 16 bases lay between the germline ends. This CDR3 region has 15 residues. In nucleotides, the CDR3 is TGTGCCATCCGAACCTTTGACCAGAACACCGGGGAGCTGTTTTTT. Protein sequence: CAIRTFDQNTGELFF.

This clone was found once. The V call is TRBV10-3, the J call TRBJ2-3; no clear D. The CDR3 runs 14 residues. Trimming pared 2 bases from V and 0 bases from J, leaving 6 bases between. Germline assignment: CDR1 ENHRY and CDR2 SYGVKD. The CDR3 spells CAISETTSTDTQYF. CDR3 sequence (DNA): TGTGCCATCAGTGAGACCACTAGCACAGATACGCAGTATTTT.

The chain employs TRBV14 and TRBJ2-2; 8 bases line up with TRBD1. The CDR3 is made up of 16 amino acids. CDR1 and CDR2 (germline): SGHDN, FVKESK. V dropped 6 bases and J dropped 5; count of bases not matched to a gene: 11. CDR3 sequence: CASRRSGTGETGELFF. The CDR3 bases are TGTGCCAGCAGGCGATCCGGGACAGGAGAAACCGGGGAGCTGTTTTTT.

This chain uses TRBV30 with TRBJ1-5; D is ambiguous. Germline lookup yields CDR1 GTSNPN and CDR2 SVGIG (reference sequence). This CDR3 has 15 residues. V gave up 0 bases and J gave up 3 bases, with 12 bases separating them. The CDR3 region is CAWSVLGRDNQPQHF. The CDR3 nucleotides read TGTGCCTGGAGTGTCCTAGGAAGGGACAATCAGCCCCAGCATTTT.

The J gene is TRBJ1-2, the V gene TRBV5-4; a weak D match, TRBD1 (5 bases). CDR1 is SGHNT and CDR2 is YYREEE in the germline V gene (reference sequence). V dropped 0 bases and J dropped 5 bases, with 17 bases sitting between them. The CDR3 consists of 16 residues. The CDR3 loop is CASSLDPRGGVYGYTF. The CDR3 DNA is TGTGCCAGCAGCTTGGATCCCCGAGGAGGGGTGTATGGCTACACCTTC.

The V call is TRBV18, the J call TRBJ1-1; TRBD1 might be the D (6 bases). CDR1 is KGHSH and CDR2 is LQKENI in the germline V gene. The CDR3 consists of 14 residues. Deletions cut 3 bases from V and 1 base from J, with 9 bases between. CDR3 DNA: TGTGCCAGCTCACCGAAAGGGGGGAACACTGAAGCTTTCTTT. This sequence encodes CASSPKGGNTEAFF.

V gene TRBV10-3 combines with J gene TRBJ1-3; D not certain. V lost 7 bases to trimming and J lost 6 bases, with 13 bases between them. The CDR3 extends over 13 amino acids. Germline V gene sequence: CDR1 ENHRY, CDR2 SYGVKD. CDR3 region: CAITPGRLNTIYF. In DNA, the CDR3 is TGTGCCATCACCCCCGGCAGGCTAAACACCATATATTTT.

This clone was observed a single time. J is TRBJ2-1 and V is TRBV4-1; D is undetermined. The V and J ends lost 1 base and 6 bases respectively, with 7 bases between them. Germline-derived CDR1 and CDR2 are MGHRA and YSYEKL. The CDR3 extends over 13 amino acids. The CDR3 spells CASSQVRVNEQFF. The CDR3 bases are TGCGCCAGCAGCCAAGTACGCGTCAATGAGCAGTTCTTC.

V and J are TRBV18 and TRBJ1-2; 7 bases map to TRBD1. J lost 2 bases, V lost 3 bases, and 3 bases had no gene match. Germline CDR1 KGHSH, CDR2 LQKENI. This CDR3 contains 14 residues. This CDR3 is CASSPQTGNYGYTF. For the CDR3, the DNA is TGTGCCAGCTCACCCCAGACAGGGAACTATGGCTACACCTTC.

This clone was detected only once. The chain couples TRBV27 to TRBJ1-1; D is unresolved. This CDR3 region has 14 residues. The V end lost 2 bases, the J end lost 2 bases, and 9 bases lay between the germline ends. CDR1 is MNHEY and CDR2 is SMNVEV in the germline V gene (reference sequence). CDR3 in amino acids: CASSLESTNTEAFF. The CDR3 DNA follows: TGTGCCAGCAGTTTAGAGAGCACTAACACTGAAGCTTTCTTT.

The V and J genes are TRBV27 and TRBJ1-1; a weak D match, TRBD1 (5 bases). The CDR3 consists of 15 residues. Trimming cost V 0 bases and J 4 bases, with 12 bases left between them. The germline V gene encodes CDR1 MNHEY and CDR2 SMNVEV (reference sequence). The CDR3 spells CASSLSSAGSTEAFF. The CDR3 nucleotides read TGTGCCAGCAGTTTATCGTCCGCAGGGAGCACTGAAGCTTTCTTT.

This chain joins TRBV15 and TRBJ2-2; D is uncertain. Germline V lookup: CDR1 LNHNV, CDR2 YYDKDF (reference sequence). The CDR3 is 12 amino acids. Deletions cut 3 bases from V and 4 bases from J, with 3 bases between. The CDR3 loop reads CATSRSTGELFF. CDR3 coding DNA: TGTGCCACCAGCAGGAGCACCGGGGAGCTGTTTTTT.

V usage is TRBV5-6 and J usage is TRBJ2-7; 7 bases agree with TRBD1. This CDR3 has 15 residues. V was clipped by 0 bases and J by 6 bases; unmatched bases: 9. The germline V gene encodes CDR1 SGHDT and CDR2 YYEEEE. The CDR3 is CASSLAPAGGREQYF. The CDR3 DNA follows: TGTGCCAGCAGCTTGGCCCCGGCAGGGGGACGCGAGCAGTACTTC.

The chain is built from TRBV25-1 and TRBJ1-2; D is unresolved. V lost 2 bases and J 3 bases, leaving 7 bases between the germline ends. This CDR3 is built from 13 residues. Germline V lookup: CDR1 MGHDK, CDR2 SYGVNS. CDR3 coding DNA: TGTGCCAGCAGTGAAACAGACCACTATGGCTACACCTTC. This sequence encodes CASSETDHYGYTF.

The CDR3 nucleotides are TGTGCCAGCAGTTCCCTCAAACTTACTACGAACACTGAAGCTTTCTTT. Residues: CASSSLKLTTNTEAFF. The chain recombines TRBV28 with TRBJ1-1; no clear D. The CDR3 is 16 residues long. V dropped 4 bases and J dropped 1 base, with 16 bases sitting between them. Germline assignment: CDR1 MDHEN and CDR2 SYDVKM.

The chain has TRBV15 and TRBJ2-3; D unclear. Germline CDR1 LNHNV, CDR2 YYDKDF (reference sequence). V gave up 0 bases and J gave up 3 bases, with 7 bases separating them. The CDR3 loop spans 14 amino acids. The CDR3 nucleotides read TGTGCCACCAGCAGAGAAGATATAACAGATACGCAGTATTTT. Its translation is CATSREDITDTQYF.

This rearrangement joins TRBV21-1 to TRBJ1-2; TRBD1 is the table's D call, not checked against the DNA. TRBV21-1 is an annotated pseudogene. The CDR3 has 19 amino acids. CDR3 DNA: TGTGCCAGCAGCAAAGACATAGGACAGGGAAATTCACCTAACTATGGCTACACCTTC. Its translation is CASSKDIGQGNSPNYGYTF.

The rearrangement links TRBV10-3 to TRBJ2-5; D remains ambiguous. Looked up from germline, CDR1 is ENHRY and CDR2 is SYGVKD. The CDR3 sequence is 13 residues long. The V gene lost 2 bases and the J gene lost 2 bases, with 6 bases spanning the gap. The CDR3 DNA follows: TGTGCCATCAGTGAGGCAGGTCAAGAGACCCAGTACTTC. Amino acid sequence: CAISEAGQETQYF.

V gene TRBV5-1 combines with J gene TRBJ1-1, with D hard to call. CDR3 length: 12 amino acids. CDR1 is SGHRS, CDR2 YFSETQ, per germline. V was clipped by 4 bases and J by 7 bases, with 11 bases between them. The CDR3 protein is CASSPGNGEAFF. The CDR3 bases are TGCGCCAGCAGCCCCGGTAACGGTGAAGCTTTCTTT. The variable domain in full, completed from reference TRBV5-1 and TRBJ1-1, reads KAGVTQTPRYLIKTRGQQVTLSCSPISGHRSVSWYQQTPGQGLQFLFEYFSETQRNKGNFPGRFSGRQFSNSRSEMNVSTLELGDSALYLCASSPGNGEAFFGQGTRLTVV.

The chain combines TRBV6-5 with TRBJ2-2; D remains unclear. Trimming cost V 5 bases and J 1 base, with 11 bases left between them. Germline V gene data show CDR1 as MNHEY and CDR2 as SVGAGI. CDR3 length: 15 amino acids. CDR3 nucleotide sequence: TGTGCCAGCAGTCGTCTTCGGCAGAACACCGGGGAGCTGTTTTTT. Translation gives CASSRLRQNTGELFF.

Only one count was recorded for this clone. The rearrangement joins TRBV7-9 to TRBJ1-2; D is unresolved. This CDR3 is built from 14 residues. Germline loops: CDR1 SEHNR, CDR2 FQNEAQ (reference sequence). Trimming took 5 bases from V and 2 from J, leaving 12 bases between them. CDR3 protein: CASSPQLTNYGYTF. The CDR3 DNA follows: TGTGCCAGCAGCCCCCAATTAACGAACTATGGCTACACCTTC.

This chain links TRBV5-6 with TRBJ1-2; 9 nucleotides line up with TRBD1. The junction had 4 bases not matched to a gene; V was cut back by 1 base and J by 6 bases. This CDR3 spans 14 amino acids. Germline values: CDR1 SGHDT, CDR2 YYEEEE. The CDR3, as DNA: TGTGCCAGCAGCTTGACACAGGGGGCTGATGGCTACACCTTC. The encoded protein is CASSLTQGADGYTF.

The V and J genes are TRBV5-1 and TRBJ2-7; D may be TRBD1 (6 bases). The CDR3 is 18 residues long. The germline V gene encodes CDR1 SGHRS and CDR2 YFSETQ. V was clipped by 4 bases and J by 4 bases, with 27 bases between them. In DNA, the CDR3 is TGCGCCAGCAGCCCCATGGGGCAAACAGGGCCGAGTTCGTACGAGCAGTACTTC. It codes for CASSPMGQTGPSSYEQYF.

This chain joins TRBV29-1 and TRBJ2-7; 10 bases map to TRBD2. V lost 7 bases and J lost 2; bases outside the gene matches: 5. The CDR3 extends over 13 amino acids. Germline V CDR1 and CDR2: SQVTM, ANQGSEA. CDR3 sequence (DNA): TGCAGCGGCCTAGCGGGAGCAGCCTACGAGCAGTACTTC. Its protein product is CSGLAGAAYEQYF.

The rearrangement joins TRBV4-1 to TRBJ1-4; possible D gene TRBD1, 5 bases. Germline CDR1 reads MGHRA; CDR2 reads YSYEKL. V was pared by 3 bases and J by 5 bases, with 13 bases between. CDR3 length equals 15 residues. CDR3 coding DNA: TGCGCCAGCAGCCAGCCGACAGACCAAAATGAAAAACTGTTTTTT. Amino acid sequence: CASSQPTDQNEKLFF.

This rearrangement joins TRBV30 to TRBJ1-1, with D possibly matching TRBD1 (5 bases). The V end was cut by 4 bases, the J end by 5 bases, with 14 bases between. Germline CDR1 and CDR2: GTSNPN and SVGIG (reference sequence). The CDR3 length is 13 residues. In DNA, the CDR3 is TGTGCCTGGATCCGGGGGGAGTGGACTGAAGCTTTCTTT. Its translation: CAWIRGEWTEAFF.

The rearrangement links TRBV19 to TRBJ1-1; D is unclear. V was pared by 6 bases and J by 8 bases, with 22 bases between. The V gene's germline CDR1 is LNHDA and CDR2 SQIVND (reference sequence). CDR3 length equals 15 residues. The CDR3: CASRPLKIGPGEAFF. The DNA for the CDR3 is TGTGCCAGTAGACCGCTTAAGATTGGCCCCGGAGAAGCTTTCTTT.

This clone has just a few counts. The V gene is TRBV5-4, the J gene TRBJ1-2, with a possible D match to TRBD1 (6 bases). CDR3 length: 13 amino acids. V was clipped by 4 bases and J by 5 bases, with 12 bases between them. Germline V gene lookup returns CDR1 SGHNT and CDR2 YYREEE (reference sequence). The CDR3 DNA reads TGTGCCAGCAGCCCCGGAGGGGGGTATGGCTACACCTTC. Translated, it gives CASSPGGGYGYTF.